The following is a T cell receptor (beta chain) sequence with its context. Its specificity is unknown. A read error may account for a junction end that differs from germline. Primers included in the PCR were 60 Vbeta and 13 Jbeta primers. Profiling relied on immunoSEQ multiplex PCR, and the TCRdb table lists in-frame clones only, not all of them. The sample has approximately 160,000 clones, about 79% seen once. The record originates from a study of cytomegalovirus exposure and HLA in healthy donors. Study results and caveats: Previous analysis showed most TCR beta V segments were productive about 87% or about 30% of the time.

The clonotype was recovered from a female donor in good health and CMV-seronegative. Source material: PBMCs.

CDR3 sequence reads: CASSQKRGETRYF. The CDR3 DNA reads as TGCGCCAGCAGCCAGAAGCGGGGAGAGACCCGGTACTTC. The chain combines TRBV4-3 with TRBJ2-5, with 7 bases lining up with TRBD2. This CDR3 spans 13 amino acids. Germline V gene sequence: CDR1 LGHNA, CDR2 YSLEER.